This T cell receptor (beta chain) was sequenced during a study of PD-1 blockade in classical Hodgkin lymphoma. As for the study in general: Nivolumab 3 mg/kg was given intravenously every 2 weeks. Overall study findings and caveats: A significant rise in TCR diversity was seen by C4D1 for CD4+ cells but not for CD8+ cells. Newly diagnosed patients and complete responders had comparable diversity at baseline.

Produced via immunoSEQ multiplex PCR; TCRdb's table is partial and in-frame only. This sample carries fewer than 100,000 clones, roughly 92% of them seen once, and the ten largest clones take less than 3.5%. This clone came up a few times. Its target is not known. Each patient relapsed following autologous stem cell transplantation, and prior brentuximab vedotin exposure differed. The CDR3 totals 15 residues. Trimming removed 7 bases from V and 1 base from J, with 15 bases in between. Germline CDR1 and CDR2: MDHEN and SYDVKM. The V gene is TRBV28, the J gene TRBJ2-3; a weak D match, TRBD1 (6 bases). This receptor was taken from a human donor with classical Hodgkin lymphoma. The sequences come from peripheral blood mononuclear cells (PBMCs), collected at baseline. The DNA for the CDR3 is TGTGCCAGCAACTCCCTCGGGACACGCACAGATACGCAGTATTTT. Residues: CASNSLGTRTDTQYF.